This T cell receptor beta chain stems from a study of T cells in Graves' hyperthyroidism and ophthalmopathy. The study, taken as a whole, reports: Progression to ophthalmopathy was predicted a median of 6.5 months early. Blood samples included most of the expanded thyroid clonotypes exceeding 0.001.

The germline V gene encodes CDR1 SNHLY and CDR2 FYNNEI. The CDR3 contains 15 residues. V lost 4 bases, J lost 5 bases, and 16 bases lay in between. As for this clonotype: Its specificity is not known.

It was RNA transcripts that yielded the amplified TCR beta CDR3 regions. First-round RT-PCR with HTBI primers amplified the TCR CDR3 region. Via MiXCR, TCRdb re-called the multiplex PCR reads, giving one row per CDR3 protein. Seen here are about 510,000 distinct CDR3 sequences, 40% to 50% observed once, and the top ten hold approximately 44%. The clonotype was recovered from an adult woman with Graves' disease, either hyperthyroidism or ophthalmopathy (not recorded which). The chain combines TRBV2 with TRBJ2-3; D is possibly TRBD2 (5 bases). Sequencing was carried out using peripheral blood or thyroid tissue (not recorded which). DNA of the CDR3: TGTGCCAGCAGTGGGTTCCTAGCCATTCAAGATACGCAGTATTTT. It codes for CASSGFLAIQDTQYF. The complete variable domain, with remaining parts taken from reference TRBV2 and TRBJ2-3, reads EPEVTQTPSHQVTQMGQEVILRCVPISNHLYFYWYRQILGQKVEFLVSFYNNEISEKSEIFDDQFSVERPDGSNFTLKIRSTKLEDSAMYFCASSGFLAIQDTQYFGPGTRLTVL.